These 26 T cell receptor beta chains were sequenced from one sample in a study of blood T cell repertoires in COVID-19. Some clones are missing from TCRdb's copy, which holds only in-frame ones; the method was immunoSEQ multiplex PCR. The sample consists of roughly 440,000 clones, about 87% of them appearing once. The sequenced material came from peripheral blood. The source is a woman between 45 and 60 years old with COVID-19, enrolled during active disease.

This clone was picked up a small number of times. The chain combines TRBV10-3 with TRBJ1-5, with D possibly TRBD1 on 6 matching bases. Trimming stripped 0 bases from V and 8 bases from J, with 14 bases between. The CDR3 sequence is 15 residues long. Germline lookup yields CDR1 ENHRY and CDR2 SYGVKD. The CDR3 loop is CAISESGQGMEPQHF. In DNA form, the CDR3 reads TGTGCCATCAGTGAGTCGGGGCAGGGGATGGAGCCCCAGCATTTT.

V is TRBV19 and J is TRBJ1-1, with TRBD1 matching 9 bases. V was clipped by 6 bases and J by 5 bases; unmatched bases: 13. The CDR3 runs to 16 residues. In germline, CDR1 is LNHDA, CDR2 SQIVND (reference sequence). The CDR3 nucleotides read TGTGCCAGTAGACTGAAAGGGACAGGGCTTAGGACTGAAGCTTTCTTT. As protein: CASRLKGTGLRTEAFF.

The V and J genes are TRBV5-1 and TRBJ2-1; 8 nucleotides line up with TRBD2. With V trimmed by 5 bases and J by 3 bases, 10 bases remained unmatched. The CDR3 runs to 16 residues. Germline V CDR1 and CDR2: SGHRS, YFSETQ. CDR3 nucleotides: TGCGCCAGCAGTCAATCAGCGGGGGCCGTCTACAATGAGCAGTTCTTC. Translated, it gives CASSQSAGAVYNEQFF.

The chain links TRBV3-1 (or the pseudogene TRBV3-2) to TRBJ2-3, with D possibly being TRBD2 (5 bases). Germline assignment: CDR1 LGHDT and CDR2 YNNKEL (reference sequence). The CDR3 loop spans 12 amino acids. V was trimmed by 2 bases and J by 5 bases, leaving 5 bases between them. This CDR3 is CASSQRGDTQYF. CDR3 DNA: TGTGCCAGCAGCCAACGGGGAGATACGCAGTATTTT.

The V and J genes are TRBV7-2 and TRBJ2-1, with D perhaps TRBD1 (6 bases). CDR3 size: 17 residues. The V gene's germline CDR1 is SGHTA and CDR2 FQGNSA. Trimming shortened V by 6 bases and J by 6 bases, and 24 bases separated the two germline ends. The CDR3 is CASSHPNRDPSTNEQFF. CDR3 coding DNA: TGTGCCAGCAGTCATCCGAACAGGGACCCCTCGACCAATGAGCAGTTCTTC.

The rearrangement uses TRBV14 and TRBJ1-2, with 7 bases fitting TRBD1. There are 16 residues in the CDR3. J was trimmed by 5 bases and V by 2 bases; bases with no gene match: 11. CDR1 is SGHDN, CDR2 FVKESK, per germline. This CDR3 is CASSQTGTAGPYGYTF. The CDR3 region has the DNA TGTGCCAGCAGCCAAACAGGGACAGCCGGACCGTATGGCTACACCTTC.

V is TRBV5-5 and J is TRBJ1-2; tentatively, D is TRBD1 (5 bases). The germline gives CDR1 SGHKS, CDR2 YYEKEE (reference sequence). V lost 4 bases and J lost 4, with 20 bases in between. The length of the CDR3 is 16 residues. DNA for the CDR3: TGTGCCAGCAGCCCCAGGTGGGGGGGAGAGCTCTATGGCTACACCTTC. It translates to CASSPRWGGELYGYTF. The full variable domain, its missing parts supplied by reference TRBV5-5 and TRBJ1-2, is DAGVTQSPTHLIKTRGQQVTLRCSPISGHKSVSWYQQVLGQGPQFIFQYYEKEERGRGNFPDRFSARQFPNYSSELNVNALLLGDSALYLCASSPRWGGELYGYTFGSGTRLTVV.

The rearrangement joins TRBV9 to TRBJ1-2; 7 bases map to TRBD1. The CDR3 loop spans 14 amino acids. Germline CDR1 and CDR2: SGDLS and YYNGEE. J gave up 7 bases and V 4 bases, and 10 bases lay outside the gene matches. In nucleotides, the CDR3 is TGTGCCAGCAGCCCTCAGGGGGTCTTTAGTGGCTACACCTTC. As protein: CASSPQGVFSGYTF.

The genes are TRBV7-2 and TRBJ2-2; D perhaps matches TRBD1 (5 bases). V shed 0 bases and J shed 2 bases, with 16 bases lying between them. CDR1 and CDR2 from the germline V gene are SGHTA and FQGNSA. This CDR3 region has 18 residues. The CDR3 here is CASSLAPPQVVNTGELFF. CDR3 DNA sequence: TGTGCCAGCAGCTTAGCGCCCCCACAGGTCGTAAACACCGGGGAGCTGTTTTTT.

This chain joins TRBV9 and TRBJ1-6; maybe TRBD1 (5 bases). Germline V gene lookup returns CDR1 SGDLS and CDR2 YYNGEE. V was pared by 1 base and J by 7 bases, with 15 bases between. This CDR3 spans 16 amino acids. CDR3 DNA sequence: TGTGCCAGCAGCGTACAGGACACGGCCGAGAATTCACCCCTCCACTTT. This encodes CASSVQDTAENSPLHF. Variable domain in full (rest from reference TRBV9 and TRBJ1-6): DSGVTQTPKHLITATGQRVTLRCSPRSGDLSVYWYQQSLDQGLQFLIQYYNGEERAKGNILERFSAQQFPDLHSELNLSSLELGDSALYFCASSVQDTAENSPLHFGNGTRLTVT.

V is TRBV3-1 (or the pseudogene TRBV3-2) and J is TRBJ2-7, with no clear D. The CDR3 runs 16 residues. The germline gives CDR1 LGHDT, CDR2 YNNKEL (reference sequence). Trimming pared 1 base from V and 3 bases from J, leaving 16 bases between. In DNA, the CDR3 is TGTGCCAGCAGCCAAGGGGCAGGAAGGCGTTACTACGAGCAGTACTTC. It yields the protein CASSQGAGRRYYEQYF.

The rearrangement uses TRBV5-1 and TRBJ1-6; D gene unclear. Germline V lookup: CDR1 SGHRS, CDR2 YFSETQ. This CDR3 comprises 14 residues. V was clipped by 2 bases and J by 4 bases, with 7 bases between them. The CDR3 reads CASSFQAYNSPLHF. The CDR3 DNA follows: TGCGCCAGCAGCTTTCAGGCTTATAATTCACCCCTCCACTTT.

The V call is TRBV7-2, the J call TRBJ2-3; 7 positions agree with TRBD2. The CDR3 loop spans 14 amino acids. Per germline, CDR1 SGHTA and CDR2 FQGNSA. V gave up 2 bases and J gave up 2 bases; unmatched junction bases: 1. The CDR3 DNA follows: TGTGCCAGCAGCTTAAGCGGGACCACAGATACGCAGTATTTT. Translated, it gives CASSLSGTTDTQYF. Full variable domain (missing parts from reference TRBV7-2 and TRBJ2-3): GAGVSQSPSNKVTEKGKDVELRCDPISGHTALYWYRQSLGQGLEFLIYFQGNSAPDKSGLPSDRFSAERTGGSVSTLTIQRTQQEDSAVYLCASSLSGTTDTQYFGPGTRLTVL.

This clone appeared a single time. The chain employs TRBV11-2 and TRBJ2-7; possible D gene TRBD2, 7 bases. CDR1 and CDR2 (germline): SGHAT, FQNNGV. This CDR3 has 16 residues. Between the trimmed V and J ends, which lost 3 bases and 3 bases, there was a span of 18 bases. DNA of the CDR3: TGTGCCAGCAGCTTGGGCGGGGGCCCTTCCCTCTACGAGCAGTACTTC. Protein product: CASSLGGGPSLYEQYF.

V and J are TRBV7-9 and TRBJ2-1; D is uncertain. V lost 3 bases to trimming and J lost 7 bases, with 4 bases between them. CDR1 is SEHNR, CDR2 FQNEAQ, per germline (reference sequence). CDR3 length: 11 amino acids. CDR3 protein: CASSFGNEQFF. CDR3 bases: TGTGCCAGCAGCTTCGGGAATGAGCAGTTCTTC.

This clone was picked up one time. The chain carries TRBV6-2 or TRBV6-3 and TRBJ1-2; a possible D gene is TRBD1 (6 bases). V was pared by 4 bases and J by 5 bases, with 23 bases between. This CDR3 has 17 residues. CDR1 is MNHEY and CDR2 is SVGEGT in the germline V gene. The CDR3 loop reads CASSSAGTRGVRYGYTF. Written as DNA, the CDR3 is TGTGCCAGCAGTTCGGCCGGGACAAGAGGGGTGCGTTATGGCTACACCTTC.

Worth noting for this clone: It is unclear where the CDR3 begins or ends on the DNA, so no DNA is shown, and the CDR3 is as TCRdb lists it. The genes are TRBV6-5 and TRBJ1-6; TRBD1 is the table's D call, not checked against the DNA. The CDR3 is 14 amino acids in total, end residues counted. Germline V CDR1 and CDR2: MNHEY, SVGAGI. CDR3 residues: CASILGADNSPLHF.

The rearrangement uses TRBV27 and TRBJ2-7; 8 bases match TRBD2. The CDR3 totals 16 residues. Germline V gene data show CDR1 as MNHEY and CDR2 as SMNVEV (reference sequence). The trim removed 7 bases at V and 4 bases at J, leaving 15 bases unmatched. CDR3 in amino acids: CASTPSGISGVYEQYF. The CDR3 DNA reads as TGTGCCAGCACCCCCTCCGGGATTAGCGGGGTTTACGAGCAGTACTTC.

The genes are TRBV2 and TRBJ1-1, with 7 bases matching TRBD1. The CDR3 runs to 13 residues. From germline, CDR1 is SNHLY and CDR2 FYNNEI. The V and J ends lost 3 bases and 3 bases, in that order; junction bases with no gene match: 1. The CDR3 nucleotides read TGTGCCAGCAGTGACAGGGGGGACACTGAAGCTTTCTTT. It yields the protein CASSDRGDTEAFF.

The chain has TRBV5-1 and TRBJ2-3; weak D call: TRBD1 (6 bases). This CDR3 region has 14 residues. V shed 7 bases and J shed 4 bases, with 16 bases lying between them. Looked up from germline, CDR1 is SGHRS and CDR2 is YFSETQ. The CDR3 DNA reads as TGCGCCAGCCGGAAACAGGGAAACGCAGATACGCAGTATTTT. It is translated as CASRKQGNADTQYF.

This chain joins TRBV9 and TRBJ1-2; possible D gene TRBD1, 5 bases. The CDR3 extends over 13 amino acids. The germline V gene encodes CDR1 SGDLS and CDR2 YYNGEE. V was cut by 5 bases and J by 2 bases, with 10 bases left in between. The CDR3 coding sequence is TGTGCCAGCAGATCGACAGCAAACTATGGCTACACCTTC. Protein sequence: CASRSTANYGYTF.

V usage is TRBV27 and J usage is TRBJ2-4; 7 nucleotides line up with TRBD1. Per the germline V gene, CDR1 is MNHEY and CDR2 is SMNVEV (reference sequence). The CDR3 loop spans 15 amino acids. V was pared by 3 bases and J by 2 bases, with 4 bases of the junction left unmatched. The CDR3 nucleotides are TGTGCCAGCAGTTTCATAGGGGGCCCCAAAAACATTCAGTACTTC. It translates to CASSFIGGPKNIQYF.

Here the CDR3 reads CASSQSRQGATNEQFF. Written as DNA, the CDR3 is TGCGCCAGCAGCCAGTCTCGACAGGGGGCGACGAATGAGCAGTTCTTC. The genes are TRBV4-1 and TRBJ2-1; 10 nucleotides line up with TRBD1. Unmatched junction bases numbered 9, after V lost 3 bases and J lost 7 bases. This CDR3 has 16 amino acids. Germline assignment: CDR1 MGHRA and CDR2 YSYEKL.

The chain is built from TRBV7-9 and TRBJ1-2; no reliable D call. Trimming took off 0 bases at V and 8 bases at J, with 16 bases between the two ends. Per germline, CDR1 SEHNR and CDR2 FQNEAQ (reference sequence). This CDR3 region has 15 residues. The CDR3 DNA reads TGTGCCAGCAGCTTAGCCACAGCATTGACGGGAGGCTACACCTTC. It encodes CASSLATALTGGYTF.

The chain uses TRBV13 and TRBJ1-1; no reliable D call. The CDR3 covers 12 residues. The germline V and J ends were trimmed by 4 bases and 3 bases, with 6 bases remaining between them. Germline CDR1 PRHDT, CDR2 FYEKMQ (reference sequence). CDR3 nucleotide sequence: TGTGCCAGCAGCTCGGGGTACACTGAAGCTTTCTTT. Its translation is CASSSGYTEAFF.

The chain has TRBV7-2 and TRBJ1-2; D is possibly TRBD1 (5 bases). The ends were cut back, 1 base at V and 4 bases at J, with 7 bases in the middle. The germline V gene has CDR1 SGHTA and CDR2 FQGNSA. This CDR3 comprises 13 residues. CDR3 loop: CASSLGQIYGYTF. In nucleotides, the CDR3 is TGTGCCAGCAGCTTAGGACAGATCTATGGCTACACCTTC.